The rows below give T cell receptor beta chains drawn from one sample of a study of identical twins. Via MiXCR, TCRdb re-called the 5' RACE reads, giving one row per CDR3 protein. The table includes under 300,000 distinct CDR3 sequences, around 15% detected once. Sequenced: memory (CD45RO+) T cells sorted from blood. These receptors all come from a woman in her late teens or twenties in good health. CDR3s include the opening cysteine and the closing phenylalanine or tryptophan. The order of the fields is V gene, J gene, CDR3 protein.

v_call: TRBV6-2/TRBV6-3
j_call: TRBJ1-1
cdr3_aa: CASLEFGRTEAFF

v_call: TRBV19
j_call: TRBJ2-3
cdr3_aa: CASGLAMSDTQYF

v_call: TRBV7-2
j_call: TRBJ2-4
cdr3_aa: CASSYRTSGRVFKREIAKNIQYF

v_call: TRBV5-1
j_call: TRBJ1-2
cdr3_aa: CASSLEGQIIYGYTF

v_call: TRBV10-3
j_call: TRBJ2-7
cdr3_aa: CAITASIVGGISYEQYF

v_call: TRBV20-1
j_call: TRBJ2-5
cdr3_aa: CSARDGSGQVGKTQYF

v_call: TRBV9
j_call: TRBJ1-3
cdr3_aa: CASRGGDTIYF

v_call: TRBV18
j_call: TRBJ1-3
cdr3_aa: CASSPTLPGQKMSGNTIYF

v_call: TRBV5-5
j_call: TRBJ2-1
cdr3_aa: CASSWELITNEQFF

v_call: TRBV7-2
j_call: TRBJ1-5
cdr3_aa: CASSIQGWNQPQHF

v_call: TRBV5-1
j_call: TRBJ2-5
cdr3_aa: CASSLMTSGGETQYF

v_call: TRBV20-1
j_call: TRBJ2-1
cdr3_aa: CSASGTDRVGQFF

v_call: TRBV10-1
j_call: TRBJ1-3
cdr3_aa: CASSGGQTSGNTIYF

v_call: TRBV6-5
j_call: TRBJ1-4
cdr3_aa: CASSYGTLGEKLFF

v_call: TRBV12-3/TRBV12-4
j_call: TRBJ2-3
cdr3_aa: CASRHGLFTDTQYF

v_call: TRBV20-1
j_call: TRBJ2-1
cdr3_aa: CSARVGTSAYNEQFF

v_call: TRBV19
j_call: TRBJ2-2
cdr3_aa: CASSQQGLNTGELFF

v_call: TRBV12-3/TRBV12-4
j_call: TRBJ2-5
cdr3_aa: CASSLGTVRGETQYF

v_call: TRBV29-1
j_call: TRBJ2-7
cdr3_aa: CSVGGTDSYEQYF

v_call: TRBV27
j_call: TRBJ2-3
cdr3_aa: CASRLAGGQTDTQYF

v_call: TRBV5-1
j_call: TRBJ2-7
cdr3_aa: CASSLAGTGAEQYF

v_call: TRBV19
j_call: TRBJ2-7
cdr3_aa: CASLGTGSSSYEQYF

v_call: TRBV15
j_call: TRBJ2-2
cdr3_aa: CATSRTRDIRTGELFF

v_call: TRBV6-6
j_call: TRBJ2-1
cdr3_aa: CASSKTATGTTYNEQFF

v_call: TRBV24-1
j_call: TRBJ2-3
cdr3_aa: CATSDRDRGADTQYF

v_call: TRBV3-1
j_call: TRBJ1-5
cdr3_aa: CASSQGAAGGVQPQHF

v_call: TRBV14
j_call: TRBJ2-7
cdr3_aa: CASSLLYRAGNGQYF

v_call: TRBV20-1
j_call: TRBJ2-1
cdr3_aa: CSATVGSEQFF

v_call: TRBV7-8
j_call: TRBJ2-1
cdr3_aa: CASSLAQGPSNEQFF

v_call: TRBV20-1
j_call: TRBJ2-1
cdr3_aa: CSARAPGGYNEQFF

v_call: TRBV7-3
j_call: TRBJ2-7
cdr3_aa: CASSFNTGGQDEQYF

v_call: TRBV4-2
j_call: TRBJ2-6
cdr3_aa: CASSHGDRDANVLTF

v_call: TRBV20-1
j_call: TRBJ2-7
cdr3_aa: CSARERPRSEQYF

v_call: TRBV11-2
j_call: TRBJ2-4
cdr3_aa: CASSLGGVIQYF

v_call: TRBV5-1
j_call: TRBJ1-5
cdr3_aa: CASSLAGNSNQPQHF

v_call: TRBV6-2/TRBV6-3
j_call: TRBJ2-2
cdr3_aa: CASSYSYTGELFF

v_call: TRBV5-6
j_call: TRBJ2-5
cdr3_aa: CASSPVRLASGRVRQETQYF

v_call: TRBV6-1
j_call: TRBJ2-2
cdr3_aa: CASSEGGGGVAGELFF

v_call: TRBV5-1
j_call: TRBJ2-7
cdr3_aa: CASTLQTGPYEHYF

v_call: TRBV29-1
j_call: TRBJ2-7
cdr3_aa: CSVRRDRAGEQYF

v_call: TRBV7-7
j_call: TRBJ1-1
cdr3_aa: CASSPAQNTEAFF